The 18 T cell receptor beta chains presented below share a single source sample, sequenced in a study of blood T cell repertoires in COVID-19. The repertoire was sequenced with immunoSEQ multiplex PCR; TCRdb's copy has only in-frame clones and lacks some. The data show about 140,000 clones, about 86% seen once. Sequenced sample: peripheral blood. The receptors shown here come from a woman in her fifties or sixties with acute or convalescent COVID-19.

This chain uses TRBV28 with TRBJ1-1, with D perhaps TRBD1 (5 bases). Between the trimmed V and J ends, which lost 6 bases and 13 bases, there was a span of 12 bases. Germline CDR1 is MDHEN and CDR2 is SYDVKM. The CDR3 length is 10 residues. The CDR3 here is CASRGRFGFF. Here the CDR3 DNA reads TGTGCCAGCAGGGGGCGTTTTGGTTTCTTT.

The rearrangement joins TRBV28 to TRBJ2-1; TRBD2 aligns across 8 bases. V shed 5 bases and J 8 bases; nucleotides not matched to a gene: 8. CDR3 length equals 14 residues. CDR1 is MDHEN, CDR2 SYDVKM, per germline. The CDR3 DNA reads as TGTGCCAGCAGTAGGGCCGGGACTAGAGATGAGCAGTTCTTC. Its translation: CASSRAGTRDEQFF.

CDR3 sequence: CASSHGQGGQETQYF. The CDR3 nucleotides read TGTGCCAGCAGCCACGGACAGGGCGGCCAAGAGACCCAGTACTTC. The gene calls are TRBV7-9 and TRBJ2-5; 8 bases agree with TRBD1. Germline loops: CDR1 SEHNR, CDR2 FQNEAQ (reference sequence). This CDR3 is built from 15 residues. With V trimmed by 5 bases and J by 1 base, 6 bases remained unmatched. The complete variable domain, with remaining parts taken from reference TRBV7-9 and TRBJ2-5, reads DTGVSQNPRHKITKRGQNVTFRCDPISEHNRLYWYRQTLGQGPEFLTYFQNEAQLEKSRLLSDRFSAERPKGSFSTLEIQRTEQGDSAMYLCASSHGQGGQETQYFGPGTRLLVL.

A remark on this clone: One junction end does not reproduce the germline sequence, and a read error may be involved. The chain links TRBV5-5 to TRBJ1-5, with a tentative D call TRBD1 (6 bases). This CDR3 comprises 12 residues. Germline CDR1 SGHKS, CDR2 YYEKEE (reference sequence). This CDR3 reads CASSTPTGPRYF. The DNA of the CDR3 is TGTGCCAGCAGCACACCGACAGGACCAAGGTATTTT.

The CDR3 region has the DNA TGTGCCAGCAGTTACAGCTCTGGGGCCAACGTCCTGACTTTC. Encoded protein: CASSYSSGANVLTF. This chain connects TRBV2 to TRBJ2-6; no clear D gene. Deletions cut 5 bases from V and 0 bases from J, with 5 bases between. The germline CDR1 and CDR2 sequences are SNHLY and FYNNEI. The CDR3 runs 14 residues.

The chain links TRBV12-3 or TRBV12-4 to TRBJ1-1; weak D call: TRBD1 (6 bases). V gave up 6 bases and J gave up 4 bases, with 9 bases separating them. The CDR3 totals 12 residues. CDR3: CASSGTSTEAFF. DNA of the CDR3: TGTGCCAGCAGCGGGACATCCACTGAAGCTTTCTTT.

The CDR3 is CASSKDRVVTGELFF. The CDR3 DNA reads TGTGCCAGCAGTAAAGACAGGGTGGTCACCGGGGAGCTGTTTTTT. The gene calls are TRBV6-2 or TRBV6-3 and TRBJ2-2, with TRBD1 identical over 7 bases. Germline-derived CDR1 and CDR2 are MNHEY and SVGEGT. After removal of 5 bases from V and 4 bases from J, the junction contained 7 bases not matched to a gene. The CDR3 spans 15 residues.

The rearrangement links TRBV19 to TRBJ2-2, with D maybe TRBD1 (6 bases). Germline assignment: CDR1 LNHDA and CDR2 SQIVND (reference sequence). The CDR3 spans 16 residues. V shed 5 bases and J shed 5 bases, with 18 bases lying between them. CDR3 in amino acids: CASSPGAGVRTGELFF. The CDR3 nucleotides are TGTGCCAGTAGTCCTGGGGCAGGGGTGAGAACCGGGGAGCTGTTTTTT.

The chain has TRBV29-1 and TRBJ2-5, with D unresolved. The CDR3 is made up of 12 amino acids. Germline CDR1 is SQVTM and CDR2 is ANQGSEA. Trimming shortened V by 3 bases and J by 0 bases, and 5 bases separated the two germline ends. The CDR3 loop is CSVDPNQETQYF. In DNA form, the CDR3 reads TGCAGCGTTGACCCCAACCAAGAGACCCAGTACTTC.

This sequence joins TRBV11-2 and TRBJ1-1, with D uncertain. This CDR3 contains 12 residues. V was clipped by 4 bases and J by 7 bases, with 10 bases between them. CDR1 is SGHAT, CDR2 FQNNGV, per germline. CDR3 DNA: TGTGCCAGCAGCTCAATCCCTAATGAAGCTTTCTTT. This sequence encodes CASSSIPNEAFF.

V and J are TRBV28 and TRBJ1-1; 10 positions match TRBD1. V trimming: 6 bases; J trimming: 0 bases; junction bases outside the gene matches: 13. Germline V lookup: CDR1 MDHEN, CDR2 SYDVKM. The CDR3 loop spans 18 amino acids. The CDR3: CASSSTRRTGGMNTEAFF. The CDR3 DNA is TGTGCCAGCAGCAGTACTCGGCGGACAGGGGGGATGAACACTGAAGCTTTCTTT.

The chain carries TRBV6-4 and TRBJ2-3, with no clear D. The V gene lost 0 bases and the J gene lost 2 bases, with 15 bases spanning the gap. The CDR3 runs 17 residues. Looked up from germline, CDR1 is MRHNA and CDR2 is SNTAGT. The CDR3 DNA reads TGTGCCAGCAGTGACTCGGTCAGGCCCCCCCTCACAGATACGCAGTATTTT. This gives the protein CASSDSVRPPLTDTQYF.

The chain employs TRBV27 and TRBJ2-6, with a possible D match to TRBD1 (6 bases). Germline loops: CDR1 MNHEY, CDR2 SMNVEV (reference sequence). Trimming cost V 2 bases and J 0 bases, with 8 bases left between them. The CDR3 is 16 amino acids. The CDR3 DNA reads TGTGCCAGCAGTTTAGAAGGGGGCTCTGGGGCCAACGTCCTGACTTTC. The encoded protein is CASSLEGGSGANVLTF.

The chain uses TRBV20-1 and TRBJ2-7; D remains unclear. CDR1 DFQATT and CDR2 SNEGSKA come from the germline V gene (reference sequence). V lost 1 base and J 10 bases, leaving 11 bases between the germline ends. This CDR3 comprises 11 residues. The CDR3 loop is CSARGSFGQYF. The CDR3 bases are TGCAGTGCTAGAGGAAGTTTTGGCCAGTACTTC.

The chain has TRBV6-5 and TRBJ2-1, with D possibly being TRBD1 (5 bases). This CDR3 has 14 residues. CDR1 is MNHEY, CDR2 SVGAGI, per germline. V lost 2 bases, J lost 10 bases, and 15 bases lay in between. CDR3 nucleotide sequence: TGTGCCAGCAGTTACGTAGGTGGGGCAAGGGAGCAGTTCTTC. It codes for CASSYVGGAREQFF.

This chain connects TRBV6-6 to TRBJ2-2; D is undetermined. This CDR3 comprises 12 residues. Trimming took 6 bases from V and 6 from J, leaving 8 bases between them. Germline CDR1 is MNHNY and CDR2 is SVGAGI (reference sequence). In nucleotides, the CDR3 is TGTGCCAGCAGACCTGAGGCCGGGGAGCTGTTTTTT. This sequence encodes CASRPEAGELFF.

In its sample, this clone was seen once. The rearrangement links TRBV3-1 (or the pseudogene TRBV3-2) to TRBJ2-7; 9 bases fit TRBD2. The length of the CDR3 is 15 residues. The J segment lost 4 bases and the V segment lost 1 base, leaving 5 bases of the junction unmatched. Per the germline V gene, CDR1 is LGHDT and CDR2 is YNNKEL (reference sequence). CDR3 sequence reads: CASSQGGTSWYEQYF. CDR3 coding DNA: TGTGCCAGCAGCCAAGGTGGGACTAGCTGGTACGAGCAGTACTTC.

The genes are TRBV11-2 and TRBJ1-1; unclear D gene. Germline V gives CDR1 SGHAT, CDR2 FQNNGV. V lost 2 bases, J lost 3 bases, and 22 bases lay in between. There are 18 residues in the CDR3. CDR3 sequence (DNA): TGTGCCAGCAGCTTAAGAATCCACCAGGCGGGGTTGCACACTGAAGCTTTCTTT. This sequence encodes CASSLRIHQAGLHTEAFF.